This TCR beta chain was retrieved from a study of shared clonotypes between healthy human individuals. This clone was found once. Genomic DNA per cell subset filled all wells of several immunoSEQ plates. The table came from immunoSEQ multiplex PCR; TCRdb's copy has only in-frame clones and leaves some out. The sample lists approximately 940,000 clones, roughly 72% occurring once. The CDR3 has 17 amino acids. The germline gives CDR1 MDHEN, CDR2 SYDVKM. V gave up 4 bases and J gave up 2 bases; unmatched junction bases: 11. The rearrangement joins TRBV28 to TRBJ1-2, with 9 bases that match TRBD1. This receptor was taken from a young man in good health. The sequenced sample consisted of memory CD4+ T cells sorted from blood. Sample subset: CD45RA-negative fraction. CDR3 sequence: CASSSWTGARLNYGYTF. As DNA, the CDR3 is TGTGCCAGCAGTTCGTGGACAGGGGCACGATTAAACTATGGCTACACCTTC.